These T cell receptor beta chains were read from a single sample in a study of human CD8 memory T cell subsets. TCRdb reprocessed the 5' RACE reads and reports one entry per CDR3 protein, with no DNA. The sample totals about 11,000 distinct CDR3 sequences; its top ten clones hold 8.6%. Sequencing was done on a sample of CD8+ T cells from PBMCs. All receptors come from a human donor in good health. The CDR3 runs from the conserved cysteine through the conserved F or W. Expanded clones get a size class; other rows say once, few or many, or leave the size out.

TRBJ2-7	TRBV4-1	-	CASSQGQGFYEQYF
TRBJ1-4	TRBV18	medium-sized	CASSPPGEKLFF
TRBJ2-3	TRBV9	-	CASSVGTLYTDTQYF
TRBJ2-7	TRBV11-2	-	CASSLGPGTYEQYF
TRBJ1-1	TRBV7-9	-	CASINRDSAGEAFF
TRBJ1-1	TRBV9	-	CASSGQGAEAFF
TRBJ2-7	TRBV11-3	-	CASSLDHLAGDDEQYF
TRBJ2-1	TRBV19	medium-sized	CASSGRLAGSGYEQFF
TRBJ2-7	TRBV5-6	-	CASSLGTRGTAYEQYF
TRBJ2-3	TRBV11-3	-	CASSSASTSGYADTQYF
TRBJ1-5	TRBV3-1	-	CASSQEGGFNQPQHF
TRBJ2-2	TRBV29-1	-	CSVRLAGDRELFF
TRBJ2-1	TRBV11-3	-	CASSPLWSYNEQFF
TRBJ2-5	TRBV7-8	-	CASSLRSQETQYF
TRBJ1-1	TRBV4-2	-	CASSQDQDTEAFF
TRBJ1-2	TRBV5-4	-	CASSFGGGYGYTF
TRBJ2-1	TRBV5-6	-	CASSGPGQVYNEQFF
TRBJ2-3	TRBV6-2/TRBV6-3	-	CASTDSPFLTDTQYF
TRBJ2-7	TRBV29-1	-	CSVVQGNFYEQYF
TRBJ2-7	TRBV4-1	-	CASSQGPLTVTYEQYF
TRBJ2-3	TRBV19	medium-sized	CASSSLEWDATDTQYF
TRBJ2-7	TRBV12-3/TRBV12-4	-	CASSFRSYEQYF
TRBJ2-7	TRBV28	-	CASSLSILTDSYEQYF
TRBJ2-7	TRBV24-1	medium-sized	CATSDPGRTPEQYF
TRBJ1-2	TRBV7-9	medium-sized	CASSLGSVDGYTF
TRBJ2-7	TRBV12-3/TRBV12-4	-	CASSLLDPDRQYF
TRBJ1-1	TRBV7-2	-	CASSLGAGGEAFF
TRBJ2-5	TRBV7-2	-	CASSSFGPEKETQYF
TRBJ1-1	TRBV29-1	-	CSILTGMNTEAFF
TRBJ2-7	TRBV19	-	CASSIGTSGVYEQYF
TRBJ2-1	TRBV20-1	-	CSATRTSIAYEQFF
TRBJ1-1	TRBV29-1	medium-sized	CSALTGLNTEAFF
TRBJ1-5	TRBV28	-	CASSLGRGDQPQHF
TRBJ2-7	TRBV7-8	-	CASSLMGGAQYF
TRBJ2-5	TRBV10-2	-	CASCGLAGGLQETQYF
TRBJ1-2	TRBV29-1	large	CSVESLNYGYTF
TRBJ2-1	TRBV7-9	-	CASSLGLGQTYNEQFF
TRBJ2-3	TRBV5-1	-	CASSLIGGRLEDTQYF
TRBJ2-1	TRBV11-3	-	CASSLGADYNEQFF
TRBJ2-7	TRBV24-1	-	CATSDGPGTSASYEQYF
TRBJ2-2	TRBV6-5	-	CASTEAPDREGTGELFF
TRBJ2-1	TRBV5-1	-	CASSPPGEPEQFF
TRBJ1-2	TRBV28	-	CASSFSGQGDGYTF
TRBJ2-5	TRBV7-9	-	CASRGLKETQYF
TRBJ1-1	TRBV7-9	-	CASSLGSANTEAFF
TRBJ2-1	TRBV27	-	CASTLTVGGHEQFF
TRBJ2-1	TRBV3-1	-	CASSQASANNEQFF
TRBJ2-1	TRBV30	-	CAWSAISRDSLRGEQFF
TRBJ1-6	TRBV7-9	-	CASSSSGRLNSPLHF